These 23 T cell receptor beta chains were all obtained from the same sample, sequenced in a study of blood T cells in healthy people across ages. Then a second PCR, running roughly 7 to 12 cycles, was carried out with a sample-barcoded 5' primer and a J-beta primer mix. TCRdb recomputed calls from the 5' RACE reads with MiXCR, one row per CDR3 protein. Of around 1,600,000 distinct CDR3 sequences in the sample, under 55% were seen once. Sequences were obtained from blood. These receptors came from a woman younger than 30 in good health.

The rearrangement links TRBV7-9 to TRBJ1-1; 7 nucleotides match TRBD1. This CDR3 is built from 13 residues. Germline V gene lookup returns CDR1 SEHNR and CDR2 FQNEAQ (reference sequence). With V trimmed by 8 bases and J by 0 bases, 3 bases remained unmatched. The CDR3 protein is CASWTGMNTEAFF. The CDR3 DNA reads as TGTGCCAGCTGGACAGGAATGAACACTGAAGCTTTCTTT. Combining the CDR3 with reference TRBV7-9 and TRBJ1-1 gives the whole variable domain DTGVSQNPRHKITKRGQNVTFRCDPISEHNRLYWYRQTLGQGPEFLTYFQNEAQLEKSRLLSDRFSAERPKGSFSTLEIQRTEQGDSAMYLCASWTGMNTEAFFGQGTRLTVV.

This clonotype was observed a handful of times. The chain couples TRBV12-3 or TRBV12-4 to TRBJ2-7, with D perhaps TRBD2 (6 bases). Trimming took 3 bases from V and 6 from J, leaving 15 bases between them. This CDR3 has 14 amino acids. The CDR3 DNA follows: TGTGCCAGCAGTTTGGAGGCGGGAAATGGCGAGCAGTACTTC. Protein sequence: CASSLEAGNGEQYF.

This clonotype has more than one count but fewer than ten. In nucleotides, the CDR3 is TGTGCCAGCAGTTACTCAGAGGGGGTAGGGGGAGATACGCAGTATTTT. Amino acids: CASSYSEGVGGDTQYF. The chain uses TRBV6-5 and TRBJ2-3, with D perhaps TRBD1 (6 bases). Germline values: CDR1 MNHEY, CDR2 SVGAGI. V lost 0 bases and J lost 5, with 15 bases in between. The CDR3 runs to 16 residues.

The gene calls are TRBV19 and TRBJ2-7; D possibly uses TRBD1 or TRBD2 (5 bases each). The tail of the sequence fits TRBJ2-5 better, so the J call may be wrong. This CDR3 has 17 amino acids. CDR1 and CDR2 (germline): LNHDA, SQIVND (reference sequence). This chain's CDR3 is CASSGLLGPLLRETQYF. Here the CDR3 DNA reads TGTGCCAGTAGTGGGCTCCTGGGACCCCTTCTCCGTGAGACCCAGTACTTC.

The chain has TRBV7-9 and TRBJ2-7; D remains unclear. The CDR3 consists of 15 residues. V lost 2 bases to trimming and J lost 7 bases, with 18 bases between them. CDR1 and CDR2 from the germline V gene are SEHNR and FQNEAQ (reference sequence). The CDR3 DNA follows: TGTGCCAGCAGCTTATCGGGCGCCGTCACGAATGAGCAGTACTTC. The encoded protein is CASSLSGAVTNEQYF.

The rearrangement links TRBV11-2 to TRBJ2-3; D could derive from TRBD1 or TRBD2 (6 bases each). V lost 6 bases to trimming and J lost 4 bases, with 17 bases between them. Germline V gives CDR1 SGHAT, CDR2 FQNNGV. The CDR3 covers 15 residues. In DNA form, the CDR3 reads TGTGCCAGCAGTCCCGGGGGCGCGAGTTCAGATACGCAGTATTTT. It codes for CASSPGGASSDTQYF.

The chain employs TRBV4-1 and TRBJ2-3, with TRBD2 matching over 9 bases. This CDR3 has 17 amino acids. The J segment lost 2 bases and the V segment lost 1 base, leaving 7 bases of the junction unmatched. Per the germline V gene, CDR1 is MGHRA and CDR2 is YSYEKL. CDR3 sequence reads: CASSQVQRGVTTDTQYF. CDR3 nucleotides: TGCGCCAGCAGCCAAGTTCAGCGGGGGGTGACCACAGATACGCAGTATTTT.

Written as DNA, the CDR3 is TGTGCCAGCAGCTCCGGGACACACACTGAAGCTTTCTTT. This translates into CASSSGTHTEAFF. The chain joins TRBV7-3 to TRBJ1-1; D possibly corresponds to TRBD1 (6 bases). Germline V gene lookup returns CDR1 SGHTA and CDR2 FQGTGA. Trimming took 4 bases from V and 3 from J, leaving 9 bases between them. The CDR3 is made up of 13 amino acids.

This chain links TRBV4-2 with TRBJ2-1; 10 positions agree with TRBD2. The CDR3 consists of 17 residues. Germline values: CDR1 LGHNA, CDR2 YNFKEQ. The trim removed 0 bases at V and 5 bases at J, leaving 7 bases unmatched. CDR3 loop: CASSQEEGTSAHNEQFF. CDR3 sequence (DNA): TGTGCCAGCAGCCAAGAGGAGGGGACTAGCGCTCACAATGAGCAGTTCTTC.

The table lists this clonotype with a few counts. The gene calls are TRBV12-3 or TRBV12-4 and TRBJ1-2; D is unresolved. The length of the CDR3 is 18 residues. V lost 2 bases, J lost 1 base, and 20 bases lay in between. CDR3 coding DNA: TGTGCCAGCAGTTTAAAAATGGTTTTATCTTATATTAACTATGGCTACACCTTC. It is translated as CASSLKMVLSYINYGYTF.

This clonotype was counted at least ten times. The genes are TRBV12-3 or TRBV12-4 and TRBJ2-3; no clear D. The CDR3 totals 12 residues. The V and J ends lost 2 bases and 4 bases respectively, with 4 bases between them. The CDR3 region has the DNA TGTGCCAGCAGTTTATCCCCAGATACGCAGTATTTT. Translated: CASSLSPDTQYF.

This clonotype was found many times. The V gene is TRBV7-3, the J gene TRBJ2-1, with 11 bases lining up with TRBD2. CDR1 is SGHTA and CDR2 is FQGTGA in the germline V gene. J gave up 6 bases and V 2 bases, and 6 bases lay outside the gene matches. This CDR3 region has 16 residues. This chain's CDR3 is CASSLYTSGSSNEQFF. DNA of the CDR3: TGTGCCAGCAGCTTATACACTAGCGGGAGTTCCAATGAGCAGTTCTTC.

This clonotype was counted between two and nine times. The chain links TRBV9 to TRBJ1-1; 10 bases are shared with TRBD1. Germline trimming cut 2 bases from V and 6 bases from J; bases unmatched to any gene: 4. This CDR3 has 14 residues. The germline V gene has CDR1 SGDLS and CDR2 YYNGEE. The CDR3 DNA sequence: TGTGCCAGCAGCGTTGCTGGACAGGGGGCTGAAGCTTTCTTT. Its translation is CASSVAGQGAEAFF.

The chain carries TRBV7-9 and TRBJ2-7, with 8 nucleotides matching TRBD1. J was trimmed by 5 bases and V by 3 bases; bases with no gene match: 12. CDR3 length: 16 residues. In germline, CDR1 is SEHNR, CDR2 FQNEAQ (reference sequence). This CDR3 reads CASSFSVAQGDHEQYF. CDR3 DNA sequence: TGTGCCAGCAGCTTTTCAGTTGCACAGGGGGATCACGAGCAGTACTTC. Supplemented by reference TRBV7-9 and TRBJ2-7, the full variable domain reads DTGVSQNPRHKITKRGQNVTFRCDPISEHNRLYWYRQTLGQGPEFLTYFQNEAQLEKSRLLSDRFSAERPKGSFSTLEIQRTEQGDSAMYLCASSFSVAQGDHEQYFGPGTRLTVT.

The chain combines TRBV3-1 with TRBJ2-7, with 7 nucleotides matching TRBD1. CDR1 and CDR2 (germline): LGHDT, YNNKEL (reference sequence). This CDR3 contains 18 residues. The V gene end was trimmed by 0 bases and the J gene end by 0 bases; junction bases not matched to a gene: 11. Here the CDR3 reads CASSQDGERGQPSYEQYF. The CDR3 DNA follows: TGTGCCAGCAGCCAAGATGGGGAAAGGGGACAGCCCTCCTACGAGCAGTACTTC.

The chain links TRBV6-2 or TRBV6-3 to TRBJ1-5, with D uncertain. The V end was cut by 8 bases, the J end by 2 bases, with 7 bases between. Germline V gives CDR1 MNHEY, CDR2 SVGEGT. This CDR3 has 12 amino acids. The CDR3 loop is CASGPGNQPQHF. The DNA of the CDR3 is TGTGCCAGCGGGCCGGGCAATCAGCCCCAGCATTTT.

CDR3 region: CASSLVQRGYTEAFF. The CDR3 nucleotides are TGTGCCAGCAGCTTAGTTCAACGGGGATACACTGAAGCTTTCTTT. V usage is TRBV7-9 and J usage is TRBJ1-1; no firm D call. Trimming removed 1 base at V and 3 bases at J, with 12 bases between. The germline gives CDR1 SEHNR, CDR2 FQNEAQ (reference sequence). The CDR3 consists of 15 residues.

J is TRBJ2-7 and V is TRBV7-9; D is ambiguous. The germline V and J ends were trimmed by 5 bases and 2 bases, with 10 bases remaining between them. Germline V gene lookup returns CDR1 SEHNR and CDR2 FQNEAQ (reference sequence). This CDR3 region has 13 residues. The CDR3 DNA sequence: TGTGCCAGCAGCGTTACATCCGCCTACGAGCAGTACTTC. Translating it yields CASSVTSAYEQYF.

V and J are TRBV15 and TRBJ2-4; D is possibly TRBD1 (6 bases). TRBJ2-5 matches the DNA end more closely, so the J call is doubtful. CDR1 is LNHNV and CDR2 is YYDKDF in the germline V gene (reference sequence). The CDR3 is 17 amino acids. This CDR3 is CATSRAKGLKQGETQYF. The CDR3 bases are TGTGCCACCAGCAGAGCCAAAGGACTCAAACAGGGAGAGACCCAGTACTTC.

CDR3 protein: CASSLYGRGNTEAFF. CDR3 nucleotides: TGTGCCAGCAGTTTATACGGGAGGGGGAACACTGAAGCTTTCTTT. The chain recombines TRBV27 with TRBJ1-1; TRBD1 is a possible D gene (5 bases). CDR3 length: 15 amino acids. The germline CDR1 and CDR2 sequences are MNHEY and SMNVEV (reference sequence). V was shortened by 1 base and J by 1 base, with 10 bases between the two germline ends.

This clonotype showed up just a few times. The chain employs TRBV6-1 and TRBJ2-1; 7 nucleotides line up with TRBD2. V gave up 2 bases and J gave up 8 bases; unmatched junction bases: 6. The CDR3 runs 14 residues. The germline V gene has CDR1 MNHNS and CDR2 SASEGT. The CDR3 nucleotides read TGTGCCAGCAGTGAAATCGCGGGGGTATATGAGCAGTTCTTC. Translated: CASSEIAGVYEQFF.

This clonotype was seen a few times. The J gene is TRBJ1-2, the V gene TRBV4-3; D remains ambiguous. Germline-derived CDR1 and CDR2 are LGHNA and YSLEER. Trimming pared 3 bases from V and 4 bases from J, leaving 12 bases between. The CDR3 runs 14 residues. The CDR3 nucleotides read TGCGCCAGCAGCCATGACTCAGGCCCCTATGGCTACACCTTC. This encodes CASSHDSGPYGYTF.

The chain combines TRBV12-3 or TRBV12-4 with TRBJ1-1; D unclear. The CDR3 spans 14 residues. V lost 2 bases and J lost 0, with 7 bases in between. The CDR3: CASSLMQLNTEAFF. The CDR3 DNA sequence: TGTGCCAGCAGTTTAATGCAGCTGAACACTGAAGCTTTCTTT.